The T cell receptor (beta chain) described here comes from a study of T cell clusters in autoimmune cytopenias. Study at large: A median age of around 59 years and mean of about 52 years characterized healthy donor controls. Study-wide findings and caveats: Active autoimmune hepatitis patients had almost three-fold fewer exclusive TRB clusters than healthy donors.

In terms of frequency, this clonotype is medium-sized. The antigen is unknown. TRB rearrangements were amplified by touch-down multiplex PCR with mixed TRB-A/B primers. TCRdb processed the multiplex PCR reads again and assigns one entry to each CDR3 protein, with no DNA. The sample has under 6,500 distinct CDR3 sequences, and its top ten clones hold 20% to 25%. Approximately 36,000 genome equivalents of blood DNA were amplified for TRB. This CDR3 region has 16 residues. Per the germline V gene, CDR1 is KGHSH and CDR2 is LQKENI. These records were also assigned to another study, of T cell repertoires in aging, cancer and after chemotherapy. That publication notes: Donor ages fell into six groups from 30 or younger up to 70 or older. Compared with age-matched healthy donors, untreated hematological or solid cancer patients showed higher blood TCR clonality.

This TCR derives from a human donor in good health. This sequence joins TRBV18 and TRBJ2-3. The sequencing input was peripheral blood. Here the CDR3 reads CASSRPGTGGTDTQYF.